The sequence of this T cell receptor (beta chain) was determined in a study of CD8 T cells in Susac syndrome. Random hexamers were used to reverse transcribe roughly 0.5 to 1 ug of RNA. The method of amplification for TCR beta CDR3 was immunoSEQ multiplex PCR, covering 54 Vbeta and 13 Jbeta. One entry per CDR3 protein, called by TCRdb with MiXCR from the immunoSEQ multiplex PCR reads. The repertoire has more than 95,000 distinct CDR3 sequences, about 95% of them found once; the top ten carry 0.07% to 0.09%. The CDR3 length is 13 residues. Germline lookup yields CDR1 ENHRY and CDR2 SYGVKD. V was cut by 5 bases and J by 2 bases, with 10 bases left in between. In the case of this clonotype: The antigen remains undetermined.

Overall study findings and caveats: It was acknowledged in the study that its TCR sequencing and HLA analysis involved a relatively small number of individuals.

The sequencing sample was made of CD4+ T cells from PBMCs. The chain has TRBV10-3 and TRBJ2-7, with D perhaps matching TRBD1 (6 bases). This clonotype was obtained from a human donor in good health. The CDR3 DNA reads TGTGCCATCAGTCCCGGGACAACCTACGAGCAGTACTTC. This sequence encodes CAISPGTTYEQYF.